Here is one T cell receptor (beta chain) with its context. Its cognate antigen is unknown. This sample stems from a study of shared clonotypes between healthy human individuals. All donors qualified as healthy HIV-negative adults and had experienced no recent acute infections or vaccinations. This CDR3 has 16 amino acids. The V end was cut by 2 bases, the J end by 5 bases, with 15 bases between. Germline CDR1 reads SEHNR; CDR2 reads FQNEAQ (reference sequence). The repertoire was sequenced with immunoSEQ multiplex PCR; TCRdb's copy has only in-frame clones and lacks some. The repertoire holds 2 million or so clones, with roughly 94% as singletons. The study, taken as a whole, reports: The represented genetic and exposure-history diversity was limited by the small number of donors. Estimated clonotype richness was generally higher in naive than memory subsets. Blood was the only sampled material, and tissue repertoires likely differ.

Material: naive CD4+ T cells sorted from blood. Stated subset: CD45RA+ positively selected. The rearrangement uses TRBV7-9 and TRBJ1-4; D is perhaps TRBD1 (6 bases). The clonotype was recovered from a man between 18 and 29 years old in good health. CDR3 sequence reads: CASSLWSRGSNEKLFF. CDR3 coding DNA: TGTGCCAGCAGCTTATGGTCGAGGGGGAGCAATGAAAAACTGTTTTTT.